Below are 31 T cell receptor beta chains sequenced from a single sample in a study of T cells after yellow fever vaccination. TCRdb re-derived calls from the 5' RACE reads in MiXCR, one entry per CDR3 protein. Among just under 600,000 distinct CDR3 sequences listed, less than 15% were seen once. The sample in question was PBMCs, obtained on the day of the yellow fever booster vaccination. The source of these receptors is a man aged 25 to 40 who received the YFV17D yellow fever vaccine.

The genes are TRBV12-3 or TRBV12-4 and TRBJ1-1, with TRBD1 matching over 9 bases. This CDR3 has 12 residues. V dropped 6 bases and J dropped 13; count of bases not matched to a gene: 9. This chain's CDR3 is CASSPGQGVGFF. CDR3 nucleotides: TGTGCCAGCAGCCCGGGACAGGGCGTGGGTTTCTTT.

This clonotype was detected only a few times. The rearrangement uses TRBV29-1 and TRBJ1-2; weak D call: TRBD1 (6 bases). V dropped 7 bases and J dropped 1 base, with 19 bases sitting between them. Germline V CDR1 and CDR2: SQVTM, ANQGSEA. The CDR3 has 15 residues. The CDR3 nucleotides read TGCAGCGCCGAGGTCTCGGACAGAATTAACTATGGCTACACCTTC. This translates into CSAEVSDRINYGYTF.

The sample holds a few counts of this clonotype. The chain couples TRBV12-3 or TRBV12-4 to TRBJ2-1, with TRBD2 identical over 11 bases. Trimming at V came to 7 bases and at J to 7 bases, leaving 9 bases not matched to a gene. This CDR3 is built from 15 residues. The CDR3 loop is CASTRTSGSGNEQFF. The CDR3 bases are TGTGCCAGCACCCGAACTAGCGGGAGCGGGAATGAGCAGTTCTTC.

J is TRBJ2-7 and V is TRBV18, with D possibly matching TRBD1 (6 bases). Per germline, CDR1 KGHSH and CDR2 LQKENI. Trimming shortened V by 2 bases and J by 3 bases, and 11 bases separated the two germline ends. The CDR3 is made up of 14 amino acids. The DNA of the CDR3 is TGTGCCAGCTCACCAGGGACAAACGGCTACGAGCAGTACTTC. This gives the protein CASSPGTNGYEQYF.

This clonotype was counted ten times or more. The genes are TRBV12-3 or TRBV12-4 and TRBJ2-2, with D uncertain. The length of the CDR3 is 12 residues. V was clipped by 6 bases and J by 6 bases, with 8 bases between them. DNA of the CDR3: TGTGCCAGCAGCTCCCCTCCCGGGGAGCTGTTTTTT. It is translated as CASSSPPGELFF.

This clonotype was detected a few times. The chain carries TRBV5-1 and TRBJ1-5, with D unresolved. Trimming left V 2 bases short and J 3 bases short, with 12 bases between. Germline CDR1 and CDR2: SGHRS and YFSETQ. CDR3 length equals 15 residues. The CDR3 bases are TGCGCCAGCAGCTTAGGAGTGGATCCCAATCAGCCCCAGCATTTT. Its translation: CASSLGVDPNQPQHF.

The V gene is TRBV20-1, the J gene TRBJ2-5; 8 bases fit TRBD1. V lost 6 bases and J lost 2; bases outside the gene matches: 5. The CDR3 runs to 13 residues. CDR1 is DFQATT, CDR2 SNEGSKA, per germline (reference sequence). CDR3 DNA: TGCAGTGCCGCGGGACAGGCTCAAGAGACCCAGTACTTC. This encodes CSAAGQAQETQYF.

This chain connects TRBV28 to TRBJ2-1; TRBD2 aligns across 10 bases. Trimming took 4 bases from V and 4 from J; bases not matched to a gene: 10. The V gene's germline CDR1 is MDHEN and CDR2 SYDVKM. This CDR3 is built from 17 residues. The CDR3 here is CASSSLAGFGIYNEQFF. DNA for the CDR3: TGTGCCAGCAGTTCACTAGCGGGGTTCGGGATTTACAATGAGCAGTTCTTC.

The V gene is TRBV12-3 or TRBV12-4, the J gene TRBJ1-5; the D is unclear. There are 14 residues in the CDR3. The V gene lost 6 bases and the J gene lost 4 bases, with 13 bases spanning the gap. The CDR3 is CASRPNLGNQPQHF. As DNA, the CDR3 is TGTGCCAGCAGACCCAATCTAGGAAATCAGCCCCAGCATTTT.

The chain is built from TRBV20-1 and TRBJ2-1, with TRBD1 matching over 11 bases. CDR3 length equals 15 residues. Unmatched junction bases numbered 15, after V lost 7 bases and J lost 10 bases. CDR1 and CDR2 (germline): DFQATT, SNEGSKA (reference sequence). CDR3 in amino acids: CSVLPGQGVSMEQFF. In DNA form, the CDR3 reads TGCAGTGTTCTCCCGGGACAGGGGGTGTCAATGGAGCAGTTCTTC.

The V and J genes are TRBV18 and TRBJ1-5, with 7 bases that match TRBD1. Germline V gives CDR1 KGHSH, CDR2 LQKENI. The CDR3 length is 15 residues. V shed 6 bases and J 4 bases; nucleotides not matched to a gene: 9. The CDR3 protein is CASSPGGLGNQPQHF. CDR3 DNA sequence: TGTGCCAGCTCCCCAGGGGGTCTGGGGAATCAGCCCCAGCATTTT.

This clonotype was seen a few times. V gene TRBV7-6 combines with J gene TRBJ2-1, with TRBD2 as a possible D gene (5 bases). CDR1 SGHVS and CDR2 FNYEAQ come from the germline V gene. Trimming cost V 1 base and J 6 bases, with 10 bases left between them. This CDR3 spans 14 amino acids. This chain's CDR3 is CASSLEGRGNEQFF. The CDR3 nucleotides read TGTGCCAGCAGCTTAGAAGGGAGAGGCAATGAGCAGTTCTTC.

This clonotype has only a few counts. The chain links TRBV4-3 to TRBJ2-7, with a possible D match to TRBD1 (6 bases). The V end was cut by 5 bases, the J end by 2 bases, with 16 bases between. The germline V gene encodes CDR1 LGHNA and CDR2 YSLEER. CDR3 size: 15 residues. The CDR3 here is CASSTRQDGPYEQYF. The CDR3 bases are TGCGCCAGCAGCACCCGACAGGATGGCCCCTACGAGCAGTACTTC.

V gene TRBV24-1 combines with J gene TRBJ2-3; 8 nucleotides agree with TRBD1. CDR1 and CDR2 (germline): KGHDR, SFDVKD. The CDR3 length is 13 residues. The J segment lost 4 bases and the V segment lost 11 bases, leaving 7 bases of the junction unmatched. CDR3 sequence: CAIGTGSSDTQYF. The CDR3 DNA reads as TGTGCCATTGGGACAGGAAGCTCAGATACGCAGTATTTT.

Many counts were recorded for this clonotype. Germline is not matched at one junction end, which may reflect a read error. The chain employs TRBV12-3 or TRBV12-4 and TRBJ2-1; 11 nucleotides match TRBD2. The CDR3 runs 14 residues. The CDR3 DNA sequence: TGCGCCAGCAGCTTAGCGGGGGGGAGGAATGAGCAGTTCTTC. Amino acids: CASSLAGGRNEQFF.

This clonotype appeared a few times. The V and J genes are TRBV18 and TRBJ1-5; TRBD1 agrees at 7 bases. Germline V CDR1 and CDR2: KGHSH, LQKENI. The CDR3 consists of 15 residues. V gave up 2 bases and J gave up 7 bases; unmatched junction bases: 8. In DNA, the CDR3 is TGTGCCAGCTCACCAAATACAGGGGCCAACCAGCCCCAGCATTTT. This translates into CASSPNTGANQPQHF.

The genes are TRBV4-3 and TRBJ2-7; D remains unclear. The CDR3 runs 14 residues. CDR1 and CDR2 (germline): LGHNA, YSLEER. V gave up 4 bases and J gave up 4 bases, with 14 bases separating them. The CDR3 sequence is CASSPNRFRYEQYF. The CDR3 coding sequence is TGCGCCAGCAGCCCCAACCGTTTTAGGTACGAGCAGTACTTC.

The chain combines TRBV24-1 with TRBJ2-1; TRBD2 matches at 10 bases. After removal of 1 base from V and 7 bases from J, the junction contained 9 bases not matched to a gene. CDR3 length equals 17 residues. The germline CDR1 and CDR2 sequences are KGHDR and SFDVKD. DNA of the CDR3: TGTGCCACCAGTGATTTTGCGGCTAGCGGGAGAAGGAATGAGCAGTTCTTC. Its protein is CATSDFAASGRRNEQFF.

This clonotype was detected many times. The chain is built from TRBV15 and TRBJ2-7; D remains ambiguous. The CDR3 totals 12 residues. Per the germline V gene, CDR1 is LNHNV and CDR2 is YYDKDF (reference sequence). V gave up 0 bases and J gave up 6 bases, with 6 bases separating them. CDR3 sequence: CATSRDTAEQYF. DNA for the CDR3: TGTGCCACCAGCAGAGATACAGCCGAGCAGTACTTC.

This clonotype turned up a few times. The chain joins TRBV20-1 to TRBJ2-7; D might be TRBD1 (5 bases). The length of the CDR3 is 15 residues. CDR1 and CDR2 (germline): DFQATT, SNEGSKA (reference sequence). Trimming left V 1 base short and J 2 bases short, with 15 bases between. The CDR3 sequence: CSARGVPGHTYEQYF. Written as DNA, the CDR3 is TGCAGTGCTAGAGGAGTACCTGGACACACCTACGAGCAGTACTTC.

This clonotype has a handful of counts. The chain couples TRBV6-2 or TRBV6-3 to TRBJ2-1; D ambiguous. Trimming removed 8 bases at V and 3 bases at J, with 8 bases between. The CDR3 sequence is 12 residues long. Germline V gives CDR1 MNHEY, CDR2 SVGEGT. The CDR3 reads CASQEVYNEQFF. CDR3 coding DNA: TGTGCCAGCCAAGAGGTCTACAATGAGCAGTTCTTC.

CDR3 sequence: CASSLGPGVPYNEQFF. Here the CDR3 DNA reads TGTGCCAGCAGCTTAGGGCCAGGGGTTCCCTACAATGAGCAGTTCTTC. V and J are TRBV7-8 and TRBJ2-1, with TRBD1 as a possible D gene (6 bases). Per the germline V gene, CDR1 is SGHVS and CDR2 is FQNEAQ. The CDR3 runs to 16 residues. Trimming pared 1 base from V and 2 bases from J, leaving 12 bases between.

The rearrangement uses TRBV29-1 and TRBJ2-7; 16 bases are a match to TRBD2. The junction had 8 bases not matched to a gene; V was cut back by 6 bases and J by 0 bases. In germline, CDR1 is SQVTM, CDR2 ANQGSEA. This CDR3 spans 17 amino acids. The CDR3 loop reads CSVGTSGRGWSSYEQYF. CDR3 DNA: TGCAGCGTGGGGACTAGCGGGAGGGGATGGAGCTCCTACGAGCAGTACTTC.

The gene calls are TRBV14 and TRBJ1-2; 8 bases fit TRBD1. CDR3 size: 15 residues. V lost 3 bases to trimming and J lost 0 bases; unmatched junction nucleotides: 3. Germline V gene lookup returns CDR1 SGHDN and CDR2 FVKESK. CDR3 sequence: CASSQQGATNYGYTF. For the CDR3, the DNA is TGTGCCAGCAGCCAGCAGGGGGCTACTAACTATGGCTACACCTTC.

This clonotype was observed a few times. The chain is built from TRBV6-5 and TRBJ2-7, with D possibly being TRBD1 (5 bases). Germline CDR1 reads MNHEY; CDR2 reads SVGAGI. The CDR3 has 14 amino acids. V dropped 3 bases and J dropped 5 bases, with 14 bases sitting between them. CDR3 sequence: CASSYLGRSDEQYF. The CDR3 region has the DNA TGTGCCAGCAGTTATTTGGGGCGTTCGGACGAGCAGTACTTC.

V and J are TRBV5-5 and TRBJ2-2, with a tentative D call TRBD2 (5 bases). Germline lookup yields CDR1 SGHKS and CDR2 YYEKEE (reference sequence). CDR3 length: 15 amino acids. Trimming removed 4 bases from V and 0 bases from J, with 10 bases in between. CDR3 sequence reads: CASSPGVANTGELFF. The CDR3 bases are TGTGCCAGCAGCCCCGGGGTCGCGAACACCGGGGAGCTGTTTTTT.

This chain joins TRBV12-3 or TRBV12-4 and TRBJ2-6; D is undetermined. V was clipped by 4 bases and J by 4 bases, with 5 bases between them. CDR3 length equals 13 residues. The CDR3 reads CASSYAGANVLTF. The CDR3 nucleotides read TGTGCCAGCAGTTACGCGGGGGCCAACGTCCTGACTTTC.

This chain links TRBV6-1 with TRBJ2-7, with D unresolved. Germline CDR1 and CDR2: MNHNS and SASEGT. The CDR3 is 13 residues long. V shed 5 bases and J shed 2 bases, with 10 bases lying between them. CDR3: CASSPETTYEQYF. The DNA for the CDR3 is TGTGCCAGCAGTCCGGAGACCACCTACGAGCAGTACTTC.

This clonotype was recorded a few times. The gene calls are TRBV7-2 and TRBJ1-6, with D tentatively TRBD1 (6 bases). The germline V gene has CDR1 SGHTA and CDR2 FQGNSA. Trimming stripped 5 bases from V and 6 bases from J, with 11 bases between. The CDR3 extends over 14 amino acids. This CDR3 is CASSITGPNSPLHF. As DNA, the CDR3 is TGTGCCAGCAGCATTACAGGGCCTAATTCACCCCTCCACTTT.

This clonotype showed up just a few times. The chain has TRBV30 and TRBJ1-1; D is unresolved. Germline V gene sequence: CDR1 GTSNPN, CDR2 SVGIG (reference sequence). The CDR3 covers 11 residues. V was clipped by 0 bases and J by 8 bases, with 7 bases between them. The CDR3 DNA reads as TGTGCCTGGAGTGTCGTAGACGAAGCTTTCTTT. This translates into CAWSVVDEAFF.

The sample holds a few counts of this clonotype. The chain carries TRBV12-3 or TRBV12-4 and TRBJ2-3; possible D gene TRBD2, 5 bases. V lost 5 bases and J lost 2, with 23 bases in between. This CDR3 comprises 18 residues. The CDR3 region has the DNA TGTGCCAGCAGTAGCAAAATCGAGCGGAGTGGGGACACAGATACGCAGTATTTT. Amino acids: CASSSKIERSGDTDTQYF.